This T cell receptor (beta chain) was retrieved from a study of blood T cell repertoires in COVID-19. Sequencing used immunoSEQ multiplex PCR; TCRdb keeps in-frame clones, though not all of them. Of roughly 280,000 clones in the sample, 89% were seen once. What was sequenced was PBMCs or T cells enriched from blood (not recorded which). The TCR sequence derives from a woman aged 60 to 75 who had recovered from COVID-19.

The CDR3 is CSASPPTGEETQYF. The CDR3 nucleotides are TGCAGTGCTAGTCCTCCGACAGGTGAAGAGACCCAGTACTTC. The V call is TRBV20-1, the J call TRBJ2-5; a possible D gene is TRBD1 (6 bases). Trimming removed 3 bases at V and 3 bases at J, with 14 bases between. CDR1 DFQATT and CDR2 SNEGSKA come from the germline V gene (reference sequence). The CDR3 extends over 14 amino acids.